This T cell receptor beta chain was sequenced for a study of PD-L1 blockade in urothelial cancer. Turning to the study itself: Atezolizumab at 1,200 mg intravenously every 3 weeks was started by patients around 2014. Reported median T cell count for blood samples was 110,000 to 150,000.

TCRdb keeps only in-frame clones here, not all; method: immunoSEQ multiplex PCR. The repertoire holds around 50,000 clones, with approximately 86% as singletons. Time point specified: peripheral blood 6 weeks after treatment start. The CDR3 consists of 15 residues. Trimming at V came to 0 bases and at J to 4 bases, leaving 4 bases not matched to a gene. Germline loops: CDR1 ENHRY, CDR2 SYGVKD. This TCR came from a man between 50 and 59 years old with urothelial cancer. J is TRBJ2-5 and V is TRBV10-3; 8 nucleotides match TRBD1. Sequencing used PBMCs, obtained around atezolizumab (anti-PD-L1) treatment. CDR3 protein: CAISESLQGGETQYF. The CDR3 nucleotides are TGTGCCATCAGTGAGTCGTTACAGGGGGGAGAGACCCAGTACTTC.